This TCR beta chain was captured by sequencing in a study of shared clonotypes between healthy human individuals. Whole-study results and caveats: An expected dependence of interdonor clonotype sharing on sequencing depth was noted.

Each donor was a Caucasian adult residing in Nashville, Tennessee. A remark on this clone: Its antigen is as yet unknown.

PBMC DNA, left unsorted, was sequenced on ten immunoSEQ deep assay plates. Libraries were prepared by immunoSEQ multiplex PCR; TCRdb keeps only in-frame clonotypes and omits some of them. The table records about half a million clones, approximately 80% of them present only once. The sequenced sample was PBMCs. The sequence was obtained from a woman in her forties in good health. Some clones in this sample may be carry-over from other donors' samples.

Written as DNA, the CDR3 is TGCGCCAGCAGCGCAGACAGGGCGAACACCGGGGAGCTGTTTTTT. This gives the protein CASSADRANTGELFF. The chain has TRBV5-1 and TRBJ2-2; TRBD1 matches at 7 bases. The trim removed 4 bases at V and 0 bases at J, leaving 3 bases unmatched. Germline CDR1 reads SGHRS; CDR2 reads YFSETQ. The CDR3 length is 15 residues. The variable domain in full, with the rest retrieved from reference TRBV5-1 and TRBJ2-2, is KAGVTQTPRYLIKTRGQQVTLSCSPISGHRSVSWYQQTPGQGLQFLFEYFSETQRNKGNFPGRFSGRQFSNSRSEMNVSTLELGDSALYLCASSADRANTGELFFGEGSRLTVL.